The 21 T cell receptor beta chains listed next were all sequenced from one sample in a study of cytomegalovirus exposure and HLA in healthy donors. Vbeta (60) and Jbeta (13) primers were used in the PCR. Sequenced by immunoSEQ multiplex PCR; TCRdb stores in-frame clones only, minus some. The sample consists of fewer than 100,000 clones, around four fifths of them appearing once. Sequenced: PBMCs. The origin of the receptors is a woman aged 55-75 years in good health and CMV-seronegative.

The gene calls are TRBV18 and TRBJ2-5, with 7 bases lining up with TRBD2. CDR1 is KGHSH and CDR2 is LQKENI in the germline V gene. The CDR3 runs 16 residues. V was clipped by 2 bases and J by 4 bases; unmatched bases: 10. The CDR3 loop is CASSPSGLGPGETQYF. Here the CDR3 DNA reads TGTGCCAGCTCACCATCAGGACTAGGACCCGGAGAGACCCAGTACTTC.

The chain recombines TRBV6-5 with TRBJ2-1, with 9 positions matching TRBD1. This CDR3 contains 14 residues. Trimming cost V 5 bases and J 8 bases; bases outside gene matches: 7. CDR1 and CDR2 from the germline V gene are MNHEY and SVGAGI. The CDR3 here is CASSDDRGRDEQFF. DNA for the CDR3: TGTGCCAGCAGTGACGACAGGGGGAGAGATGAGCAGTTCTTC.

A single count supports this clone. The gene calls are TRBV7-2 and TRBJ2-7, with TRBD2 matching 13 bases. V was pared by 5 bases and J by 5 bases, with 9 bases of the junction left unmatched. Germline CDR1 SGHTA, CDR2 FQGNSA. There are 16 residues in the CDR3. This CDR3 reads CASSKGLAGVSHEQYF. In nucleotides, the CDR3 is TGTGCCAGCAGCAAAGGACTAGCGGGAGTTTCCCACGAGCAGTACTTC.

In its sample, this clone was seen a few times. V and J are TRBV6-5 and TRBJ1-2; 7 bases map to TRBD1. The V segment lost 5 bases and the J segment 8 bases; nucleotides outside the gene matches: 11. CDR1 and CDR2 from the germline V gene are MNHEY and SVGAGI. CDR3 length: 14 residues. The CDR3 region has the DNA TGTGCCAGCAGTGGAGGGGGCCCCTCGGAGGGCTACACCTTC. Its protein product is CASSGGGPSEGYTF.

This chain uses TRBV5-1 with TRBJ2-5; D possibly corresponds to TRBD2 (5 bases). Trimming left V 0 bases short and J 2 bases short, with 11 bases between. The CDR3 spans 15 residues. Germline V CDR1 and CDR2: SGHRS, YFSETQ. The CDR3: CASSLARGSQETQYF. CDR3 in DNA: TGCGCCAGCAGCTTGGCTCGCGGGTCTCAAGAGACCCAGTACTTC.

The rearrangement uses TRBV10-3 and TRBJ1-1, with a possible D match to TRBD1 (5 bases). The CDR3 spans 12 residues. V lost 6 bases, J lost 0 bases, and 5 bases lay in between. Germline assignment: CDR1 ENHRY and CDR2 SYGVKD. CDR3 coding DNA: TGTGCCATCAGGACAGTGAACACTGAAGCTTTCTTT. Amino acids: CAIRTVNTEAFF.

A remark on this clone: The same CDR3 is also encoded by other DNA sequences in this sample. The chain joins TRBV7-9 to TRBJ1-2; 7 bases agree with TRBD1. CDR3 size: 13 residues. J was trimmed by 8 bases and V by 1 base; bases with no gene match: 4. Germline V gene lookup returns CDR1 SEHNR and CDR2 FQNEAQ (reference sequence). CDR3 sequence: CASSLEGTEGYTF. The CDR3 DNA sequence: TGTGCCAGCAGCTTAGAAGGGACAGAGGGCTACACCTTC. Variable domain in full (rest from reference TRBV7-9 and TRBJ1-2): DTGVSQNPRHKITKRGQNVTFRCDPISEHNRLYWYRQTLGQGPEFLTYFQNEAQLEKSRLLSDRFSAERPKGSFSTLEIQRTEQGDSAMYLCASSLEGTEGYTFGSGTRLTVV.

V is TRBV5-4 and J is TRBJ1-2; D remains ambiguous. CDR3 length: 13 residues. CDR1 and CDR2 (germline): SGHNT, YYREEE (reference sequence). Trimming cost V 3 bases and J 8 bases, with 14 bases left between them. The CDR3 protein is CASSYRGRSGYTF. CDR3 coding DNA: TGTGCCAGCAGCTATCGAGGGCGTAGCGGCTACACCTTC. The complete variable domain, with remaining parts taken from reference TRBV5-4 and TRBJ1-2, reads ETGVTQSPTHLIKTRGQQVTLRCSSQSGHNTVSWYQQALGQGPQFIFQYYREEENGRGNFPPRFSGLQFPNYSSELNVNALELDDSALYLCASSYRGRSGYTFGSGTRLTVV.

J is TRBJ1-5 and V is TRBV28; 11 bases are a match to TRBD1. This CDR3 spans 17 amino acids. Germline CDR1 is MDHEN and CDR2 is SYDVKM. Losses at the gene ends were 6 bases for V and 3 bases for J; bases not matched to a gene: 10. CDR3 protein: CASSLDRDRGYNQPQHF. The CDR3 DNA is TGTGCCAGCAGCCTAGACCGGGACAGGGGGTACAATCAGCCCCAGCATTTT.

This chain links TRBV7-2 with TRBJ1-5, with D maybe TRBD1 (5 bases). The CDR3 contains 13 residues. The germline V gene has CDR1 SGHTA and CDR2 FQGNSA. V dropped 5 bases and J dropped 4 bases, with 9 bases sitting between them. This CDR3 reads CASSQTANQPQHF. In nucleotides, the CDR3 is TGTGCCAGCAGCCAGACAGCAAATCAGCCCCAGCATTTT.

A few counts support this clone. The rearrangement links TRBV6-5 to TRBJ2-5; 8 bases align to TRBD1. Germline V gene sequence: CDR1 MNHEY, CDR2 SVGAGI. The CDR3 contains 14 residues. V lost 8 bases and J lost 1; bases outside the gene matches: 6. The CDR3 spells CASAGGGGQETQYF. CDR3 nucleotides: TGTGCCAGCGCAGGGGGCGGTGGCCAAGAGACCCAGTACTTC.

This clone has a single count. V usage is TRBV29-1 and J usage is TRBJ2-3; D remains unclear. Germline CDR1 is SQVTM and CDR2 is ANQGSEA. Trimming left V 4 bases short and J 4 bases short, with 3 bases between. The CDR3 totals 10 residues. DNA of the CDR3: TGCAGCGTTGGGCCAGATACGCAGTATTTT. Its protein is CSVGPDTQYF.

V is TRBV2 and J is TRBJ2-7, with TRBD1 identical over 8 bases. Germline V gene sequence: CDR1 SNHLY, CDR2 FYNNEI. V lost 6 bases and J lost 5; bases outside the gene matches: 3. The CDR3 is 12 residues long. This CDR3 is CASSRDRNEQYF. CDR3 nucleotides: TGTGCCAGCAGCCGGGACAGGAACGAGCAGTACTTC.

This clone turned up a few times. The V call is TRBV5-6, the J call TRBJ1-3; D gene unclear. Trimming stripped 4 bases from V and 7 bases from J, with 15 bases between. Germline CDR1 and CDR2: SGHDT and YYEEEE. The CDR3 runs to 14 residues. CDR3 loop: CASSRGISRNTIYF. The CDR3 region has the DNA TGTGCCAGCAGCCGGGGAATTTCTAGGAACACCATATATTTT.

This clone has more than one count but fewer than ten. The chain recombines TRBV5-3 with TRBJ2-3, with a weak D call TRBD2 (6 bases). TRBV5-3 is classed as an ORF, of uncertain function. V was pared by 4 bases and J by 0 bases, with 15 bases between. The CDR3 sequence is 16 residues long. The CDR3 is CARSPRGGPSTDTQYF. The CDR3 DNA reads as TGTGCCAGAAGCCCTAGGGGAGGTCCTAGCACAGATACGCAGTATTTT.

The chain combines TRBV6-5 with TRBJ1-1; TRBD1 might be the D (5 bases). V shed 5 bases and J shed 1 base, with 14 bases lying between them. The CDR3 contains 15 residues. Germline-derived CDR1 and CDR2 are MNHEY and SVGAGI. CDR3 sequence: CASSASREGNTEAFF. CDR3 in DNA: TGTGCCAGCAGTGCCTCCAGGGAAGGGAACACTGAAGCTTTCTTT.

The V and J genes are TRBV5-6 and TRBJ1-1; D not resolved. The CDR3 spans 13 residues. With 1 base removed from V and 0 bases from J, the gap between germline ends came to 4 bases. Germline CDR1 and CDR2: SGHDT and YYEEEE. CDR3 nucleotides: TGTGCCAGCAGCTTGTGGCTGAACACTGAAGCTTTCTTT. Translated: CASSLWLNTEAFF.

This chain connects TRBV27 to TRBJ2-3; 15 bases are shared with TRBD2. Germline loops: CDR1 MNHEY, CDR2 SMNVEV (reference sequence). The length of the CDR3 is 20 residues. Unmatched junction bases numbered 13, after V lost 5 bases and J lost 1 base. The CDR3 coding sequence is TGTGCCAGCAGTCCCCACCGGACTAGCGGGGGGGGAAACGGCACAGATACGCAGTATTTT. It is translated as CASSPHRTSGGGNGTDTQYF.

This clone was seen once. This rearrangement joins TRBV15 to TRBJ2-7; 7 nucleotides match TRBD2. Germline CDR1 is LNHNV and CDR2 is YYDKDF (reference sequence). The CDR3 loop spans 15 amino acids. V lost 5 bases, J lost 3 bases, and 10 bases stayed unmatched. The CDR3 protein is CATSLPGGRVYEQYF. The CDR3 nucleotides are TGTGCCACCAGCCTCCCCGGGGGGAGGGTCTACGAGCAGTACTTC.

The CDR3 DNA reads TGCAGCGTTACTCCAACCTCAGATACGCAGTATTTT. The encoded protein is CSVTPTSDTQYF. The chain combines TRBV29-1 with TRBJ2-3; D ambiguous. The CDR3 contains 12 residues. V lost 5 bases and J lost 4, with 10 bases in between. CDR1 and CDR2 from the germline V gene are SQVTM and ANQGSEA.

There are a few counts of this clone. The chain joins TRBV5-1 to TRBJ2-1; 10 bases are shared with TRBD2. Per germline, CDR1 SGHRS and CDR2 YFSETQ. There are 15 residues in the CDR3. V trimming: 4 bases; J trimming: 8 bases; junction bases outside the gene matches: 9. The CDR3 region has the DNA TGCGCCAGCAGCACAACGGGACTAGCGACCGATGAGCAGTTCTTC. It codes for CASSTTGLATDEQFF.